These T cell receptor beta chains were read from a single sample in a study of T cell responses to AZD1222 COVID-19 vaccine. The table came from immunoSEQ multiplex PCR; TCRdb's copy has only in-frame clones and leaves some out. The sample lists 65,000 to 85,000 clones, approximately 85% seen once, with 10% to 15% in the top ten. Sequences were derived from peripheral blood, sampled on day 0 of AZD1222 vaccination. The origin of the receptors is an adult in good health. Both conserved end residues are part of each CDR3. The D gene is left open where the match is weak. Size is omitted from some rows. Given values are once, few, many or a class for expanded clones.

D gene: .
J gene: TRBJ2-7
V gene: TRBV5-4
clone size: once
CDR3 DNA: TGTGCCAGCAGCTTGGGCCAGTCATACGAGCAGTACTTC
CDR3 protein: CASSLGQSYEQYF

D gene: .
J gene: TRBJ2-1
V gene: TRBV11-1
clone size: .
CDR3 DNA: TGTGCCAGCAGCTCCTCGGTGTTGCAGTTCTTC
CDR3 protein: CASSSSVLQFF

D gene: TRBD2
J gene: TRBJ2-1
V gene: TRBV27
clone size: .
CDR3 DNA: TGTGCCAGCAGTTTACTAGCGGGGGGGGACAATGAGCAGTTCTTC
CDR3 protein: CASSLLAGGDNEQFF

D gene: TRBD1
J gene: TRBJ1-1
V gene: TRBV15
clone size: .
CDR3 DNA: TGTGCCACCACCCATACAAGGACAGGGGTAGAGATAGCTTTCTTT
CDR3 protein: CATTHTRTGVEIAFF

D gene: .
J gene: TRBJ1-5
V gene: TRBV10-3
clone size: .
CDR3 DNA: TGTGCCATCAGCGGAACGAACAGCAATCAGCCCCAGCATTTT
CDR3 protein: CAISGTNSNQPQHF

D gene: .
J gene: TRBJ2-1
V gene: TRBV6-5
clone size: .
CDR3 DNA: TGTGCCAGCAGTTACTCGTGGTCTGCGGGCAATGAGCAGTTCTTC
CDR3 protein: CASSYSWSAGNEQFF

D gene: .
J gene: TRBJ1-5
V gene: TRBV27
clone size: .
CDR3 DNA: TGTGCCAGCAGTGCAGGGGGCAATCAGCCCCAGCATTTT
CDR3 protein: CASSAGGNQPQHF

D gene: .
J gene: TRBJ2-1
V gene: TRBV7-3
clone size: .
CDR3 DNA: TGTGCCAGCAGCTTAAACAATGAGCAGTTCTTC
CDR3 protein: CASSLNNEQFF

D gene: TRBD1
J gene: TRBJ1-1
V gene: TRBV9
clone size: .
CDR3 DNA: TGTGCCAGCACCCTGACAGGGGGAAACACTGAAGCTTTCTTT
CDR3 protein: CASTLTGGNTEAFF

D gene: TRBD1
J gene: TRBJ2-7
V gene: TRBV4-3
clone size: .
CDR3 DNA: TGCGCCAGCAGCCCGGGACAGCCCGGCTCCTACGAGCAGTACTTC
CDR3 protein: CASSPGQPGSYEQYF

D gene: .
J gene: TRBJ2-5
V gene: TRBV29-1
clone size: .
CDR3 DNA: TGCAGCGTTGAAGAATGGGGTGGGGTGGAGACCCAGTACTTC
CDR3 protein: CSVEEWGGVETQYF

D gene: TRBD2
J gene: TRBJ2-4
V gene: TRBV28
clone size: .
CDR3 DNA: TGTGCCAGCAGCCAGGGACTAGCGGGGGGGCTGTCGGCCAAAAACATTCAGTACTTC
CDR3 protein: CASSQGLAGGLSAKNIQYF

D gene: TRBD1
J gene: TRBJ2-7
V gene: TRBV5-1
clone size: .
CDR3 DNA: TGCGCCAGCAGCACCGGGGACAGAGCCTACGAGCAGTACTTC
CDR3 protein: CASSTGDRAYEQYF

D gene: TRBD1
J gene: TRBJ2-5
V gene: TRBV6-5
clone size: .
CDR3 DNA: TGTGCCAGCAGTTACATCAGGGGGAATAGGGAGACCCAGTACTTC
CDR3 protein: CASSYIRGNRETQYF

D gene: TRBD1
J gene: TRBJ1-2
V gene: TRBV4-2
clone size: .
CDR3 DNA: TGTGCCAGCAGCCAAGTACCGGTTGCAGGGGGCGAAGGCTATGGCTACACCTTC
CDR3 protein: CASSQVPVAGGEGYGYTF

D gene: TRBD1
J gene: TRBJ2-1
V gene: TRBV28
clone size: .
CDR3 DNA: TGTGCCAGCAGTCCACAGGGGTATACGGAATACAATGAGCAGTTCTTC
CDR3 protein: CASSPQGYTEYNEQFF

D gene: .
J gene: TRBJ1-5
V gene: TRBV19
clone size: .
CDR3 DNA: TGTGCCAGTAGTCGAGGAGGGTCCCAGCATTTT
CDR3 protein: CASSRGGSQHF

D gene: .
J gene: TRBJ1-1
V gene: TRBV9
clone size: once
CDR3 DNA: TGTGCCAGCAGCGTAGGGGGCAGCAACACTGAAGCTTTCTTT
CDR3 protein: CASSVGGSNTEAFF

D gene: .
J gene: TRBJ1-1
V gene: TRBV7-2
clone size: .
CDR3 DNA: TGTGCCAGCAGCTTAGGACCATGGAACACTGAAGCTTTCTTT
CDR3 protein: CASSLGPWNTEAFF

D gene: .
J gene: TRBJ2-3
V gene: TRBV18
clone size: .
CDR3 DNA: TGTGCCCCGCGTCGCGGGTGGGAGACAGATACGCAGTATTTT
CDR3 protein: CAPRRGWETDTQYF

D gene: .
J gene: TRBJ1-5
V gene: TRBV7-2
clone size: .
CDR3 DNA: TGTGCCAGCAGCAACGCTGAGGATCAGCCCCAGCATTTT
CDR3 protein: CASSNAEDQPQHF

D gene: .
J gene: TRBJ2-7
V gene: TRBV2
clone size: .
CDR3 DNA: TGTGCCAGCAGTGGAGGGCTCGAGCAGTACTTC
CDR3 protein: CASSGGLEQYF

D gene: TRBD1
J gene: TRBJ1-2
V gene: TRBV9
clone size: .
CDR3 DNA: TGTGCCAGCAGCGTAGAAACAGGGGTTAACTATGGCTACACCTTC
CDR3 protein: CASSVETGVNYGYTF

D gene: TRBD1
J gene: TRBJ2-7
V gene: TRBV19
clone size: once
CDR3 DNA: TGTGCCAGTACCTCCCCGGCAGGGGGCGAGCAGTACTTC
CDR3 protein: CASTSPAGGEQYF

D gene: .
J gene: TRBJ2-3
V gene: TRBV24-1
clone size: few
CDR3 DNA: TGTGCCACCATATCAGGTCGGGGCACAGATACGCAGTATTTT
CDR3 protein: CATISGRGTDTQYF

D gene: .
J gene: TRBJ2-3
V gene: TRBV28
clone size: few
CDR3 DNA: TGTGCCAGCAGTTCCGGACTATATAGCACAGATACGCAGTATTTT
CDR3 protein: CASSSGLYSTDTQYF

D gene: TRBD2
J gene: TRBJ2-3
V gene: TRBV7-3
clone size: .
CDR3 DNA: TGTGCCAGCAGCCCTGGGACTAGCGGGGGGGCAGATACGCAGTATTTT
CDR3 protein: CASSPGTSGGADTQYF

D gene: .
J gene: TRBJ1-1
V gene: TRBV20-1
clone size: few
CDR3 DNA: TGCAGTGCTCGACAAGACAGGTTAGCTTTCTTT
CDR3 protein: CSARQDRLAFF

D gene: .
J gene: TRBJ1-2
V gene: TRBV6-5
clone size: .
CDR3 DNA: TGTGCCAGCTCTACAGCTAGAACTAACTATGGCTACACCTTC
CDR3 protein: CASSTARTNYGYTF

D gene: .
J gene: TRBJ1-5
V gene: TRBV28
clone size: few
CDR3 DNA: TGTGCCAGCAGTTTGTGGGGGGACAATCAGCCCCAGCATTTT
CDR3 protein: CASSLWGDNQPQHF

D gene: TRBD1
J gene: TRBJ1-2
V gene: TRBV12-3/TRBV12-4
clone size: .
CDR3 DNA: TGTGCCAGCAGCTCGGACAGGGTGGATGGCTACACCTTC
CDR3 protein: CASSSDRVDGYTF

D gene: .
J gene: TRBJ2-2
V gene: TRBV6-2/TRBV6-3
clone size: few
CDR3 DNA: TGTGCCAGCAGCCTGACAGACAACACCGGGGAGCTGTTTTTT
CDR3 protein: CASSLTDNTGELFF

D gene: .
J gene: TRBJ1-5
V gene: TRBV18
clone size: few
CDR3 DNA: TGTGCCAGCTCACTATACCGGGACGATCAGCCCCAGCATTTT
CDR3 protein: CASSLYRDDQPQHF

D gene: TRBD2
J gene: TRBJ2-3
V gene: TRBV6-1
clone size: .
CDR3 DNA: TGTGCCAGCAGTGAACGAGGACTAGCGGGGGCAGATACGCAGTATTTT
CDR3 protein: CASSERGLAGADTQYF

D gene: TRBD1
J gene: TRBJ1-1
V gene: TRBV6-6
clone size: .
CDR3 DNA: TGTGCCAGCAGCCCCCGGCAGGGGGCCACTGAAGCTTTCTTT
CDR3 protein: CASSPRQGATEAFF

D gene: .
J gene: TRBJ1-6
V gene: TRBV11-2
clone size: .
CDR3 DNA: TGTGCCAGCAGCTTGGGGGATTCACCCCTCCACTTT
CDR3 protein: CASSLGDSPLHF

D gene: TRBD1
J gene: TRBJ1-1
V gene: TRBV7-9
clone size: .
CDR3 DNA: TGTGCCAGCAGCCCCCGACAGGGGGCTAACACTGAAGCTTTCTTT
CDR3 protein: CASSPRQGANTEAFF

D gene: .
J gene: TRBJ1-4
V gene: TRBV7-8
clone size: .
CDR3 DNA: TGTGCCAGCAGCTTAGTCCGAGACATGCGAACCAATGAAAAACTGTTTTTT
CDR3 protein: CASSLVRDMRTNEKLFF

D gene: .
J gene: TRBJ2-7
V gene: TRBV19
clone size: few
CDR3 DNA: TGTGCCAGTAGTGCCAGGACAGCCACTCGGAACTACGAGCAGTACTTC
CDR3 protein: CASSARTATRNYEQYF

D gene: .
J gene: TRBJ1-2
V gene: TRBV10-3
clone size: .
CDR3 DNA: TGTGCCATCACAGAGAGGAACTATGGCTACACCTTC
CDR3 protein: CAITERNYGYTF

D gene: TRBD1
J gene: TRBJ1-6
V gene: TRBV28
clone size: .
CDR3 DNA: TGTGCCAGCAGTTTGTGGGGACAGGGAACCGATAATTCACCCCTCCACTTT
CDR3 protein: CASSLWGQGTDNSPLHF

D gene: TRBD2
J gene: TRBJ2-5
V gene: TRBV7-3
clone size: .
CDR3 DNA: TGTGCCAGCAGCTTACCGTCTAGCGGGGGGGTCCAAGAGACCCAGTACTTC
CDR3 protein: CASSLPSSGGVQETQYF

D gene: .
J gene: TRBJ1-4
V gene: TRBV3-1/TRBV3-2
clone size: once
CDR3 DNA: TGTGCCAGCAGCCGGACTATGACTGCAACTAATGAAAAACTGTTTTTT
CDR3 protein: CASSRTMTATNEKLFF

D gene: .
J gene: TRBJ1-4
V gene: TRBV5-1
clone size: .
CDR3 DNA: TGCGCCAGCAGCCTACTTGGCGGGATAGGAAATGAAAAACTGTTTTTT
CDR3 protein: CASSLLGGIGNEKLFF

D gene: TRBD1
J gene: TRBJ1-2
V gene: TRBV3-1/TRBV3-2
clone size: .
CDR3 DNA: TGTGCCAGCAGGATACAGGGGGAACGCTATGGCTACACCTTC
CDR3 protein: CASRIQGERYGYTF

D gene: TRBD1
J gene: TRBJ1-2
V gene: TRBV7-3
clone size: .
CDR3 DNA: TGTGCCAGCAGCTCAAGCTCGGGACAGTATGGCTACACCTTC
CDR3 protein: CASSSSSGQYGYTF

D gene: .
J gene: TRBJ2-1
V gene: TRBV4-3
clone size: few
CDR3 DNA: TGCGCCAGCAGCCAAACAACAGGGCACAATGAGCAGTTCTTC
CDR3 protein: CASSQTTGHNEQFF

D gene: .
J gene: TRBJ1-4
V gene: TRBV10-2
clone size: .
CDR3 DNA: TGCGCCAGCAGTGATTTAGGGGGACTTAATGAAAAACTGTTTTTT
CDR3 protein: CASSDLGGLNEKLFF

D gene: TRBD1
J gene: TRBJ1-2
V gene: TRBV11-2
clone size: .
CDR3 DNA: TGTGCCAGCAGCCACTCCGGGACAGCCGTCCTTGGCTACACCTTC
CDR3 protein: CASSHSGTAVLGYTF

D gene: .
J gene: TRBJ2-2
V gene: TRBV5-4
clone size: .
CDR3 DNA: TGTGCCAGCAGCCCCAGTAGCACCGGGGAGCTGTTTTTT
CDR3 protein: CASSPSSTGELFF